This T cell receptor (beta chain) originates from a study of cytomegalovirus exposure and HLA in healthy donors. With 60 Vbeta and 13 Jbeta primers, the PCR was carried out. TCRdb keeps only in-frame clones here, not all; method: immunoSEQ multiplex PCR. The top ten hold approximately 6.9% of the sample, which has 140,000 to 150,000 clones, approximately 79% seen once. A few counts support this clone. This receptor was taken from a middle-aged woman in good health and CMV-seropositive. Sequencing was performed on PBMCs.

The CDR3 coding sequence is TGTGCCAGCTCACCACCCGGGGGGCAGGGCGAGCAGTACTTC. Amino acid sequence: CASSPPGGQGEQYF. The rearrangement joins TRBV18 to TRBJ2-7; tentatively, D is TRBD2 (7 bases). Germline V gene sequence: CDR1 KGHSH, CDR2 LQKENI. The CDR3 is made up of 14 amino acids. V shed 0 bases and J shed 6 bases, with 12 bases lying between them.